Sequencing of this T cell receptor (beta chain) was carried out in a study of blood T cell repertoires in COVID-19. The overall study: The samples span acute and convalescent COVID-19 from the United States, Italy and Spain. T cells, B-cell-depleted T cells, or PBMCs provided the cDNA or gDNA that served as material.

The germline V gene encodes CDR1 SEHNR and CDR2 FQNEAQ (reference sequence). The CDR3 has 15 amino acids. V was clipped by 4 bases and J by 6 bases, with 16 bases between them. Sequenced by immunoSEQ multiplex PCR; TCRdb stores in-frame clones only, minus some. The top ten clones hold about 1.9% of a sample with about 360,000 clones, over 75% of them seen once. Grouping used clinical history reported by participants in a survey and questionnaire. This chain links TRBV7-9 with TRBJ2-1; D may be TRBD2 (6 bases). Sequencing used PBMCs or T cells enriched from blood (not recorded which). This TCR was recovered from a man in his forties or fifties in a cohort exposed to, infected with or recovered from COVID-19 (not recorded which). The CDR3 coding sequence is TGTGCCAGCAGCTACCGGGACCGCGGGGCCAATGAGCAGTTCTTC. Protein product: CASSYRDRGANEQFF. The whole variable domain, filled in from reference TRBV7-9 and TRBJ2-1, reads DTGVSQNPRHKITKRGQNVTFRCDPISEHNRLYWYRQTLGQGPEFLTYFQNEAQLEKSRLLSDRFSAERPKGSFSTLEIQRTEQGDSAMYLCASSYRDRGANEQFFGPGTRLTVL.